This TCR beta chain was sequenced for a study of regulatory T cells in long-lasting Graves disease. A few counts support this clonotype. As for time point: newly diagnosed GD, antithyroid drugs for less than 3 months. Following extraction of RNA from PBMCs, that RNA was used to make the TCR library. TCR beta libraries were built with iRepertoire HTBI primers and Arm-PCR of CDR3 regions. TCRdb processed the multiplex PCR reads anew with MiXCR; each CDR3 protein has one entry. The data contain 400,000 to 500,000 distinct CDR3 sequences, about 16% of them seen just once; the ten biggest clones take up less than 30%. The same sample was also studied in work on T cells in Graves' hyperthyroidism and ophthalmopathy. That paper states: Exclusion of a patient resulted from uncontrolled infection, other autoimmune disease, pregnancy or lactation. The study used the HTBI primer set for a first-round RT-PCR of the TCR CDR3.

This clonotype was obtained from a woman under 30 with Graves disease. The sequencing here drew on peripheral blood mononuclear cells (PBMCs), taken at new diagnosis, from a patient treated with antithyroid drugs.

The DNA for the CDR3 is TGTGCCAGCAGCCATGGACAGCTGCCAAGTAGCGGGAGACCGCCTGAGCAGTTCTTC. Amino acid sequence: CASSHGQLPSSGRPPEQFF. The chain recombines TRBV3-1 with TRBJ2-1; TRBD2 matches 9 bases. The CDR3 has 19 residues. V shed 3 bases, J shed 9 bases, and the junction held 21 bases outside the gene matches. Germline V gene data show CDR1 as LGHDT and CDR2 as YNNKEL (reference sequence).